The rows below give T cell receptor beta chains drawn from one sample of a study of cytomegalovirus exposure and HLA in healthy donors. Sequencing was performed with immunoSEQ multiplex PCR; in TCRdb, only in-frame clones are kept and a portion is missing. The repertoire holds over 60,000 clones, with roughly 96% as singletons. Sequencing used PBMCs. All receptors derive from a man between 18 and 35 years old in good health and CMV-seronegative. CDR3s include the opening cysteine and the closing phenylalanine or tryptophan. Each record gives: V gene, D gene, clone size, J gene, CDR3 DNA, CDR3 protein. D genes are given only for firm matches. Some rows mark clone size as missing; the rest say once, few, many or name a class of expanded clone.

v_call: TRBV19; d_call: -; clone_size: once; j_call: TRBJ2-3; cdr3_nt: TGTGCCAGTAGGAAATTGATACGGGGGGCCGAGAACACAGATACGCAGTATTTT; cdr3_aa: CASRKLIRGAENTDTQYF
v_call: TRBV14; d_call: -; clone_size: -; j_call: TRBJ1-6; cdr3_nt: TGTGCCAGCAGCCTTTACGGGGGGGGCTTGATTTCACCCCTCCACTTT; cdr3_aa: CASSLYGGGLISPLHF
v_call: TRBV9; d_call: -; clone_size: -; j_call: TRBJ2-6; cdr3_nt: TGTGCCAGCAGCGTCCTCTCTGGGGCCAACGTCCTGACTTTC; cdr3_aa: CASSVLSGANVLTF
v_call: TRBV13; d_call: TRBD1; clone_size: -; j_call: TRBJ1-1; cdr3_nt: TGTGCCAGCAGCTATAACAGGGGTACTGAAGCTTTCTTT; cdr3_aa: CASSYNRGTEAFF
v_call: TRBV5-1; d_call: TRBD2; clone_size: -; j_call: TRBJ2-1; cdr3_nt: TGCGCCAGCAGCGTGGGACTAGCATGGAATGAGCAGTTCTTC; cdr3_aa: CASSVGLAWNEQFF
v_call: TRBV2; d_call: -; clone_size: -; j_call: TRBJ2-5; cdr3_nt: TGTGCCAGCAGTAGCGGTAGATATGAAGAGACCCAGTACTTC; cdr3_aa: CASSSGRYEETQYF
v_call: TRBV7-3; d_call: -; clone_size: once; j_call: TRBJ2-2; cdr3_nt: TGTGCCAGCAGCCCCCAACTACCGAACACCGGGGAGCTGTTTTTT; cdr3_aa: CASSPQLPNTGELFF
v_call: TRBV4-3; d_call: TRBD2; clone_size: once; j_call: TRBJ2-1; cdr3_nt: TGCGCCAGCAGCCCAAAGATCCCTAGCGGGGGCAATGAGCAGTTCTTC; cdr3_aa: CASSPKIPSGGNEQFF
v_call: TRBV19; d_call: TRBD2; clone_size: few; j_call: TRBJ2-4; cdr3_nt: TGTGCCAGTAGTACCCCCGGGACTAGCCAAAACATTCAGTACTTC; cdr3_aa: CASSTPGTSQNIQYF
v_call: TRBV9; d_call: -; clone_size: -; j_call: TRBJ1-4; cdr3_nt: TGTGCCAGCAGCGTGGGCGAGACAGGCATGAGAGAAAAACTGTTTTTT; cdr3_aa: CASSVGETGMREKLFF
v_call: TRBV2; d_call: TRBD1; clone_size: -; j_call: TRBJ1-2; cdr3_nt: TGTGCCAGCAGCCGCTCAATTCACCGGGACAGGGGGTTCGATGGCTACACCTTC; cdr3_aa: CASSRSIHRDRGFDGYTF
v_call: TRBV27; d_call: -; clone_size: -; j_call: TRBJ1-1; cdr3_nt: TGTGCCAGCACCAAAGGGGCCGCCATGAACACTGAAGCTTTCTTT; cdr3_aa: CASTKGAAMNTEAFF
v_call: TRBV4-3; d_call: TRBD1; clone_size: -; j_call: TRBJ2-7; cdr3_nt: TGCGCCAGCAGCCAGGACAGGGGTCCCTACGAGCAGTACTTC; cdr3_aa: CASSQDRGPYEQYF
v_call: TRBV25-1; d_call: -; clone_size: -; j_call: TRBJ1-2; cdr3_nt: TGTGCCAGTTTCCGGGGGGACTATGGCTACACCTTC; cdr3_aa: CASFRGDYGYTF
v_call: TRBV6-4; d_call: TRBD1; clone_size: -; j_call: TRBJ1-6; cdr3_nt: TGTGCCAGCAGTGAGACAGGGGAAGGGGATTCACCCCTCCACTTT; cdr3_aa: CASSETGEGDSPLHF
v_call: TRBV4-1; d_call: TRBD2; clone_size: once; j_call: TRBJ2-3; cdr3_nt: TGCGCCAGCAGCCAAGTGATCCCTAGCGGGGGGCCGTCGACCACAGATACGCAGTATTTT; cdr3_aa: CASSQVIPSGGPSTTDTQYF
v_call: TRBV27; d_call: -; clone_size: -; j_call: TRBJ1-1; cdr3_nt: TGTGCCAGCAGTTTGGCCAGGGGAACTGAAGCTTTCTTT; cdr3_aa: CASSLARGTEAFF
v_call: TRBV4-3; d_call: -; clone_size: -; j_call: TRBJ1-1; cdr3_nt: TGCGCCAGCAGCCAAGATCTTTTGACTGAAGCTTTCTTT; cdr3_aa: CASSQDLLTEAFF
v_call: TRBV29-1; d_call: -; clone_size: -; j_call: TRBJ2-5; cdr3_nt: TGCAGCGTTATGTCATTCCAAGAGACCCAGTACTTC; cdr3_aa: CSVMSFQETQYF